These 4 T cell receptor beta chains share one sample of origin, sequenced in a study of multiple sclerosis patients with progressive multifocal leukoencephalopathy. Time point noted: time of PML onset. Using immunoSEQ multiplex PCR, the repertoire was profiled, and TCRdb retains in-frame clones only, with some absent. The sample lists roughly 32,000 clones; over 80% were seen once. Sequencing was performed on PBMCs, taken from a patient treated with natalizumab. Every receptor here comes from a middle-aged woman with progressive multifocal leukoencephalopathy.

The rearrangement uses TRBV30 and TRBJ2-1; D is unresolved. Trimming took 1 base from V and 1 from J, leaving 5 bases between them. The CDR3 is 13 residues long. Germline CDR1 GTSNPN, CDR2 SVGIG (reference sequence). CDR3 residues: CAWSGGSYNEQFF. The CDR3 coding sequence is TGTGCCTGGAGTGGGGGATCCTACAATGAGCAGTTCTTC.

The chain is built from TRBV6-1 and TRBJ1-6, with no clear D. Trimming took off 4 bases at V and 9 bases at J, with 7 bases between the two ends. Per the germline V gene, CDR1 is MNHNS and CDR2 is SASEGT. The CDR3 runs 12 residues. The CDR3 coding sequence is TGTGCCAGCAGTGTTCTGGGTTCACCCCTCCACTTT. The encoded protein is CASSVLGSPLHF.

The CDR3 coding sequence is TGTGCCAGCAGCCCCCGGGACAGGGGCTACGAGCAGTACTTC. Amino acids: CASSPRDRGYEQYF. This chain uses TRBV5-6 with TRBJ2-7; 10 bases fit TRBD1. With V trimmed by 4 bases and J by 3 bases, 4 bases remained unmatched. Per germline, CDR1 SGHDT and CDR2 YYEEEE. The CDR3 spans 14 residues. Using reference TRBV5-6 and TRBJ2-7 for the parts outside the CDR3, the full variable domain is DAGVTQSPTHLIKTRGQQVTLRCSPKSGHDTVSWYQQALGQGPQFIFQYYEEEERQRGNFPDRFSGHQFPNYSSELNVNALLLGDSALYLCASSPRDRGYEQYFGPGTRLTVT.

CDR3 sequence (DNA): TGTGCCAGCAGCTGGGGGCAGGGACAGGGAAACACCGGGGAGCTGTTTTTT. Translating gives CASSWGQGQGNTGELFF. The chain employs TRBV5-6 and TRBJ2-2, with 9 bases aligning to TRBD1. Losses at the gene ends were 3 bases for V and 2 bases for J; bases not matched to a gene: 8. Germline values: CDR1 SGHDT, CDR2 YYEEEE. The CDR3 totals 17 residues.